The entry below gives a single T cell receptor (beta chain) sequence along with its context. The antigen is unknown. Clones were read by immunoSEQ multiplex PCR, and TCRdb kept only the in-frame ones, dropping some. The data show about 680,000 clones, about 90% seen once. Positively selected for CCR7, the CD45RO-negative cells used as naive CD8 cells excluded terminally differentiated effector memory CD45RA+ cells. This sample was included in a study of shared clonotypes between healthy human individuals. Points from the study as a whole: For sorted subsets, rarefaction showed incomplete sequencing despite large depth.

CDR1 and CDR2 (germline): SNHLY, FYNNEI. Trimming removed 6 bases at V and 7 bases at J, with 6 bases between. This CDR3 spans 10 amino acids. The chain recombines TRBV2 with TRBJ1-2, with D possibly being TRBD1 (5 bases). The source of this sequence is a man aged 25-45 years in good health. Input material: naive CD8+ T cells sorted from blood. DNA of the CDR3: TGTGCCAGCAGGACAGTTGGCTACACCTTC. Translated: CASRTVGYTF.